This T cell receptor beta chain was profiled in a study of OX40 agonist ivuxolimab in advanced cancers. About the investigation overall: The costimulatory receptor OX40 (CD134) was targeted by ivuxolimab, a fully human IgG2 agonistic monoclonal antibody. Intravenous ivuxolimab was administered to patients every 2 weeks at six dose levels: 0.01, 0.1, 0.3, 1.5, 3 and 10 mg/kg. The paper covers the monotherapy dose-escalation part of the phase I ivuxolimab trial, which included N of about 56 patients. Peripheral TCRbeta sequencing aimed to test whether ivuxolimab altered TCR sequence diversity and caused clonal T-cell expansion. Patients were allowed to have had prior anti-PD-1, anti-PD-L1 or anti-CTLA-4 therapy, and around two fifths of the dose-escalation patients had been treated with checkpoint inhibitors. Three dose-escalation patients achieved partial responses, one with hepatocellular carcinoma and two with cutaneous melanoma. In the dose-escalation cohort, approximately 82% of patients were male, and the mean age was around 60 years, with a range of roughly 23 to 85. Among the 50 to 55 dose-escalation patients, around 19 had hepatocellular carcinoma, approximately 15 melanoma, 9 renal cell carcinoma and 9 head and neck cancer.

Regarding this clone: Its antigen has not been determined. No per-base quality is available; no much larger clone lies one base away.

Patients with a history of autoimmune disease or receiving systemic immunosuppression were excluded from the trial. Peripheral blood for TCR sequencing was collected from all dose cohorts at baseline, on cycle 4 day 1, and on cycle 7 day 1. The samples were drawn from a first-in-human, open-label, multicenter phase I dose-escalation trial of ivuxolimab. Adults with locally advanced or metastatic melanoma, renal cell carcinoma, hepatocellular carcinoma or head and neck squamous cell carcinoma were enrolled in the trial. Before TCR sequencing, CD4+ T cells and CD8+ T cells were sorted from peripheral blood as separate populations. To sequence the TCRbeta CDR3 region, genomic DNA was isolated from the sorted cells. The immunoSEQ Assay was used for sequencing of TCRbeta CDR3 regions. This immuneACCESS table, as held by TCRdb, lists in-frame sequences with V and J called but not all clones. Of the missing ones, under half trace to an unresolved V gene in checked studies; the others have no known cause. The sample table records fewer than 70,000 clones; under 85% of these occur just once. The top ten clonotypes cover 6.3% of the sample.

Reading from cysteine to phenylalanine, the CDR3 counts 17 amino acids. CDR3 DNA only is kept here, 51 bases in frame from base 1. CDR1 and CDR2 were assigned from the germline V gene (reference sequence) as SSHAT and FNYEAQ. The V end gives up 5 bases and the J end 6 bases, leaving 12 bases in the junction not matched to a gene. Study-wide conclusions, independent of this receptor: Antigen specificity was not determined for the clonally expanded peripheral T cells. Clonal expansion of both CD4+ and CD8+ blood T cells was observed from baseline to week 6 at doses 0.1 to 3.0 mg/kg. Low levels of normalized T-cell clonal expansion were also seen in some patients who did not respond. After ivuxolimab, CD8+ T cells had more expanded clones than CD4+ T cells on average. In partial responders in the 0.1-3.0 mg/kg groups, normalized peripheral clonal expansion was found to be among the lowest, especially among CD8+ T cells.

The chain is assembled from TRBV7-7 and TRBJ2-2; the central 10 bases match TRBD2. This clonotype was sampled from an adult with an advanced solid tumor such as melanoma, head and neck, liver or kidney cancer. This sample comprised CD4+ or CD8+ T cells sorted from blood, obtained in a trial of the OX40 agonist ivuxolimab. Here the CDR3 is given as CASSPQTSGILAGELFF. The DNA is TGTGCCAGCAGCCCCCAAACTAGCGGGATTCTAGCCGGGGAGCTGTTTTTT.